This T cell receptor beta chain derives from a study of shared clonotypes between healthy human individuals. Once extracted for a subset, genomic DNA was divided evenly among several immunoSEQ plates. Bulk PBMC genomic DNA spanned ten immunoSEQ deep plates. Sequenced by immunoSEQ multiplex PCR; TCRdb stores in-frame clones only, minus some. The data show 450,000 to 500,000 clones, with roughly 80% seen just once and 12% held by the top ten. CDR1 is LNHNV, CDR2 YYDKDF, per germline (reference sequence). This CDR3 region has 15 residues. J was trimmed by 0 bases and V by 3 bases; bases with no gene match: 2.

Sequencing was done on a sample of PBMCs. The chain recombines TRBV15 with TRBJ1-3; TRBD1 matches 7 bases. The receptor's source is a woman aged 40 to 55 in good health. Some clones in this sample may be carry-over from other donors' samples. The CDR3 loop is CATSRDRNSGNTIYF. CDR3 bases: TGTGCCACCAGCAGGGACAGGAACTCTGGAAACACCATATATTTT.